Each of the 15 T cell receptor beta chains below was sequenced from the same sample in a study of early T cells in non-severe SARS-CoV-2 infection. TCRdb reprocessed the 5' RACE reads with MiXCR, giving one entry per CDR3 protein. The sample yields tens of thousands of distinct CDR3 sequences, about 14% seen once. This sample comprised whole blood, obtained at baseline. These receptors all come from an adult who was a healthcare worker with PCR-confirmed SARS-CoV-2 infection or an uninfected control (not recorded which).

The chain combines TRBV2 with TRBJ2-7, with D unclear. This CDR3 region has 15 residues. Germline CDR1 is SNHLY and CDR2 is FYNNEI. V gave up 4 bases and J gave up 8 bases, with 21 bases separating them. CDR3: CASSGTRRDLTKQYF. The CDR3 DNA sequence: TGTGCCAGCAGTGGGACCAGACGAGATCTTACGAAGCAGTACTTC.

This clonotype has only a few counts. The chain links TRBV13 to TRBJ2-3; 11 bases agree with TRBD2. With V trimmed by 3 bases and J by 5 bases, 10 bases remained unmatched. CDR3 length: 17 amino acids. In germline, CDR1 is PRHDT, CDR2 FYEKMQ (reference sequence). DNA of the CDR3: TGTGCCAGCAGCTTGTTAGCGGGAGGGTCCCACGGAGATACGCAGTATTTT. Its protein product is CASSLLAGGSHGDTQYF.

This clonotype came up a few times. V and J are TRBV25-1 and TRBJ2-5, with D possibly called TRBD1 or TRBD2 (5 bases each). This CDR3 has 15 residues. Germline V gene data show CDR1 as MGHDK and CDR2 as SYGVNS. V lost 6 bases to trimming and J lost 1 base, with 15 bases between them. The CDR3 DNA reads TGTGCCAGCAGGGGGATGCAGGGACGCCAAGAGACCCAGTACTTC. Protein sequence: CASRGMQGRQETQYF.

This clonotype is medium-sized (0.01 to 0.1%) in the sample. The chain recombines TRBV6-4 with TRBJ2-1; 7 bases fit TRBD1. Germline trimming cut 4 bases from V and 0 bases from J; bases unmatched to any gene: 0. The CDR3 contains 14 residues. CDR1 MRHNA and CDR2 SNTAGT come from the germline V gene. The CDR3 DNA is TGTGCCAGCAGTGGGGACAGCTCCTACAATGAGCAGTTCTTC. Its protein product is CASSGDSSYNEQFF.

V usage is TRBV6-6 and J usage is TRBJ1-2; the D is unclear. The germline V gene encodes CDR1 MNHNY and CDR2 SVGAGI (reference sequence). The V and J ends lost 5 bases and 9 bases respectively, with 22 bases between them. This CDR3 has 15 amino acids. The CDR3 nucleotides read TGTGCCAGCAGTCCGGAAGCCCTAACGGCTCCAAGCTACACCTTC. Its protein product is CASSPEALTAPSYTF.

This clonotype was detected many times. The chain employs TRBV5-5 and TRBJ1-2; 9 bases line up with TRBD1. With 4 bases clipped from V and 3 bases from J, the junction kept 7 bases outside the gene matches. The CDR3 is made up of 15 amino acids. Germline V lookup: CDR1 SGHKS, CDR2 YYEKEE (reference sequence). Here the CDR3 reads CASSPGQGWDYGYTF. CDR3 sequence (DNA): TGTGCCAGCAGCCCGGGACAGGGCTGGGACTATGGCTACACCTTC.

This clonotype was counted a single time. V gene TRBV9 combines with J gene TRBJ2-7, with a tentative D call TRBD2 (6 bases). The CDR3 covers 13 residues. V lost 7 bases, J lost 3 bases, and 14 bases lay in between. The germline V gene has CDR1 SGDLS and CDR2 YYNGEE. Here the CDR3 reads CASPAGPNYEQYF. CDR3 sequence (DNA): TGTGCCAGCCCCGCGGGACCTAACTACGAGCAGTACTTC.

J is TRBJ2-3 and V is TRBV5-8, with 8 bases aligning to TRBD1. This CDR3 spans 16 amino acids. Germline CDR1 SGHTS, CDR2 YDEGEE. The V gene end was trimmed by 2 bases and the J gene end by 3 bases; junction bases not matched to a gene: 8. The CDR3 nucleotides read TGTGCCAGCAGCTTTAGAGCAGGGGGCACGACAGATACGCAGTATTTT. This translates into CASSFRAGGTTDTQYF.

The chain uses TRBV3-1 and TRBJ2-3, with 7 bases that match TRBD1. The CDR3 sequence is 17 residues long. V lost 4 bases, J lost 2 bases, and 12 bases stayed unmatched. Germline V gene data show CDR1 as LGHDT and CDR2 as YNNKEL (reference sequence). CDR3: CASSRRTTGTATDTQYF. The CDR3, as DNA: TGTGCCAGCAGCCGCCGCACCACCGGGACAGCCACAGATACGCAGTATTTT.

This chain links TRBV29-1 with TRBJ2-3, with 7 bases aligning to TRBD2. CDR3 length: 14 residues. Losses at the gene ends were 7 bases for V and 0 bases for J; bases not matched to a gene: 7. Germline V lookup: CDR1 SQVTM, CDR2 ANQGSEA. CDR3 sequence (DNA): TGCAGCGCAACTCTTAGCGGGAGCACAGATACGCAGTATTTT. Its translation: CSATLSGSTDTQYF.

The V call is TRBV5-1, the J call TRBJ2-6; 7 bases fit TRBD1. CDR1 and CDR2 (germline): SGHRS, YFSETQ. The CDR3 runs to 17 residues. Trimming at V came to 4 bases and at J to 0 bases, leaving 7 bases not matched to a gene. CDR3 in amino acids: CASSGGQLYSGANVLTF. In DNA form, the CDR3 reads TGCGCCAGCAGCGGGGGACAGCTTTACTCTGGGGCCAACGTCCTGACTTTC.

This clonotype showed up many times. The chain has TRBV2 and TRBJ1-5, with D possibly TRBD1 on 6 matching bases. This CDR3 comprises 13 residues. Between the trimmed V and J ends, which lost 5 bases and 6 bases, there was a span of 11 bases. The germline V gene has CDR1 SNHLY and CDR2 FYNNEI. The CDR3: CASSRDTRQPQHF. Here the CDR3 DNA reads TGTGCCAGCAGTCGGGACACTCGTCAGCCCCAGCATTTT.

This clonotype was recorded a few times. This chain joins TRBV6-1 and TRBJ2-4, with a possible D match to TRBD1 (5 bases). V was cut by 7 bases and J by 0 bases, with 16 bases left in between. The germline V gene has CDR1 MNHNS and CDR2 SASEGT. This CDR3 region has 16 residues. The CDR3 protein is CASKAVRTLAKNIQYF. The CDR3 DNA reads as TGTGCCAGCAAGGCGGTAAGGACACTAGCCAAAAACATTCAGTACTTC.

This clonotype was detected only a few times. CDR3 in amino acids: CASSLRGGDEQFF. The CDR3 nucleotides are TGTGCCAGCAGTTTACGGGGAGGGGATGAGCAGTTCTTC. This chain links TRBV12-3 or TRBV12-4 with TRBJ2-1, with 7 positions matching TRBD2. The length of the CDR3 is 13 residues. J lost 8 bases, V lost 2 bases, and 3 bases had no gene match.

The table lists this clonotype with a few counts. In DNA form, the CDR3 reads TGTGCCAGCAGCTTTTGGGGACAGACAAGCACAGATACGCAGTATTTT. It yields the protein CASSFWGQTSTDTQYF. The chain employs TRBV13 and TRBJ2-3, with TRBD1 matching 7 bases. With V trimmed by 3 bases and J by 0 bases, 6 bases remained unmatched. This CDR3 is built from 16 residues. Germline assignment: CDR1 PRHDT and CDR2 FYEKMQ (reference sequence).